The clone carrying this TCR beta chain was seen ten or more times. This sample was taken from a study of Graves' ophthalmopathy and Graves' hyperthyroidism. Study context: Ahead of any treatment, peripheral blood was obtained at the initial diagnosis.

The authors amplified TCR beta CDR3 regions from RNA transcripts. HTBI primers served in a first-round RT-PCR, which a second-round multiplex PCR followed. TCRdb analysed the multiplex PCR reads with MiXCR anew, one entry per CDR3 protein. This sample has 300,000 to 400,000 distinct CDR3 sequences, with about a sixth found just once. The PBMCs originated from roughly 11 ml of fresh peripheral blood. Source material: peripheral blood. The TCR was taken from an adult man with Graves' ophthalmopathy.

The CDR3 loop reads CASSLGSAGESTEAFF. The CDR3 bases are TGTGCCAGCAGTTTAGGGTCGGCAGGGGAGTCCACTGAAGCTTTCTTT. The chain joins TRBV12-3 or TRBV12-4 to TRBJ1-1; possibly TRBD1 for D (6 bases). CDR3 length: 16 residues. Trimming pared 1 base from V and 4 bases from J, leaving 16 bases between.